This TCR beta chain emerged from a study of CXCR3-negative and CXCR3-positive naive CD8 T cells. Remarks on this clonotype: Its antigen remains unknown.

Carrying UMI labels, the TRB cDNA libraries were prepared through 5' RACE. Reprocessing the 5' RACE reads, TCRdb reports a single entry for every CDR3 protein and omits DNA. Its clone listing holds fewer than 55,000 distinct CDR3 sequences. Study-wide results and caveats: Freshly isolated PBMCs were used in most assays, given partial CXCR3 loss after freezing. Diversity proved comparably high across both naive subsets and much lower in memory CD8+ cells. More hydrophobic TRB CDR3s were found in CXCR3-positive naive cells than in CXCR3-negative naive cells. TRBV-TRBJ usage was similar across naive CXCR3 subsets but distinct in memory cells.

This CDR3 has 17 residues. V and J are TRBV12-3 or TRBV12-4 and TRBJ2-1; the TCRdb call, TRBD2, lacks DNA for checking. The sequenced material came from naive CXCR3- CD8+ T cells from blood. As to subset: CD45RO-CCR7+CD27+CD95- naive CD8+ T cells lacking CXCR3 (TNR3-). This clonotype was sampled from a human donor in good health. Some clones in this sample may be carry-over from other donors' samples. The CDR3: CASSFSLAGRPGNEQFF.